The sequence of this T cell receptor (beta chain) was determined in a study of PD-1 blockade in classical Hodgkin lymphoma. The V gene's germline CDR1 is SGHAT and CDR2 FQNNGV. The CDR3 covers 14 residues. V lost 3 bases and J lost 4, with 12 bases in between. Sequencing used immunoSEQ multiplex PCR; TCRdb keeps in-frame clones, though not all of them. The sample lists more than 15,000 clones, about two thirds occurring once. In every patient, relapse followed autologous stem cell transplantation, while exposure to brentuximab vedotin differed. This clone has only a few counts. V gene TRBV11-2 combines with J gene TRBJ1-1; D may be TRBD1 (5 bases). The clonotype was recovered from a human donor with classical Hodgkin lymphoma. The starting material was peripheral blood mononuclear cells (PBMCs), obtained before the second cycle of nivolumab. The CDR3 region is CASSFRDGSTEAFF. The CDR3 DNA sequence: TGTGCCAGCAGCTTCCGGGACGGCTCCACTGAAGCTTTCTTT. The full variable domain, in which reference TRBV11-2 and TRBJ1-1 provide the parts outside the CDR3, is EAGVAQSPRYKIIEKRQSVAFWCNPISGHATLYWYQQILGQGPKLLIQFQNNGVVDDSQLPKDRFSAERLKGVDSTLKIQPAKLEDSAVYLCASSFRDGSTEAFFGQGTRLTVV.